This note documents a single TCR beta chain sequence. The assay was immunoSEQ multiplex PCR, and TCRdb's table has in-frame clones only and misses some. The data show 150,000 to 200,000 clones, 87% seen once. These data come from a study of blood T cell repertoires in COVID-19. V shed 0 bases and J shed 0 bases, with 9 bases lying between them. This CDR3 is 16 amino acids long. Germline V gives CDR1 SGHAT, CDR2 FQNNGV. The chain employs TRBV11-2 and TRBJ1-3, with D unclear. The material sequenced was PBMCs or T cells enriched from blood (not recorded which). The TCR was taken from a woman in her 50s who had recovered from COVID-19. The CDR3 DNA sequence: TGTGCCAGCAGCTTAGAGGTCGCACTCTCTGGAAACACCATATATTTT. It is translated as CASSLEVALSGNTIYF.